A selection of T cell receptor beta chains follows, all from one sample in a study of cytomegalovirus exposure and HLA in healthy donors. Assay: immunoSEQ multiplex PCR; the TCRdb copy retains only in-frame clones and omits some. Here the sample spans 200,000 or so clones, roughly 80% being singletons. The sequencing sample was made of PBMCs. These receptors were taken from a woman between 45 and 65 years old in good health and CMV-seropositive. Each CDR3 is given with its conserved first and last residue. The order of the fields is J gene, V gene, D gene, CDR3 DNA, CDR3 protein. A D gene is named only where the DNA matches it firmly.

TRBJ2-2 TRBV19 TRBD1 TGTGCCAGTAGCCAGGGGGGGACAGGGCGCCCCGGGGAGCTGTTTTTT CASSQGGTGRPGELFF
TRBJ2-2 TRBV7-2 - TGTGCCAGCAGCTGGCTCTCTAGCACCGGGGAGCTGTTTTTT CASSWLSSTGELFF
TRBJ2-7 TRBV7-9 - TGTGCCAGCAGCTCCAGGGGTTACGAGCAGTACTTC CASSSRGYEQYF
TRBJ2-1 TRBV7-9 - TGTGCCAGCAGCCCCCGGAGGGCCGGTTCCAATGAGCAGTTCTTC CASSPRRAGSNEQFF
TRBJ1-4 TRBV5-1 - TGCGCCAGCAGCTTGGCCGGCAGGGCGGGGGAAAAACTGTTTTTT CASSLAGRAGEKLFF
TRBJ2-1 TRBV11-2 TRBD2 TGTGCCAGCAGCTCCTGGACTAGCGGGGAGGAGCAGTTCTTC CASSSWTSGEEQFF
TRBJ2-1 TRBV7-2 - TGTGCCAGCAGGAAGGGGTTTCAGGGTGCGGATGAGCAGTTCTTC CASRKGFQGADEQFF
TRBJ1-1 TRBV2 TRBD1 TGTGCCAGCAGTGAACCTACAGGGGGGAACACTGAAGCTTTCTTT CASSEPTGGNTEAFF
TRBJ2-1 TRBV7-6 TRBD2 TGTGCCAGCAGCAGGAATAGCGGGAGGGGATACAATGAGCAGTTCTTC CASSRNSGRGYNEQFF
TRBJ2-7 TRBV5-1 TRBD2 TGCGCCAGCAGCCCAACCGGGACTAGGCTCTACGAGCAGTACTTC CASSPTGTRLYEQYF
TRBJ1-4 TRBV19 - TGTGCCAGTAGTATTAGACACCCCGCGGGGGCGATAGGAGAAAAACTGTTTTTT CASSIRHPAGAIGEKLFF
TRBJ1-5 TRBV28 TRBD1 TGTGCCAGCAGTCTCGGGACAGGGGGCAACAATCAGCCCCAGCATTTT CASSLGTGGNNQPQHF
TRBJ2-5 TRBV4-2 - TGTGCCAGCAGCCAAGATCCCGCCTTGCGGCAAGAGACCCAGTACTTC CASSQDPALRQETQYF
TRBJ1-5 TRBV19 TRBD1 TGTGCCAGTAGCCAGACAGGGGGGAGCGGTCAGCCCCAGCATTTT CASSQTGGSGQPQHF
TRBJ1-2 TRBV28 - TGTGCCAGCAGCGCCCAGTCCAGGGACTATGGCTACACCTTC CASSAQSRDYGYTF
TRBJ2-1 TRBV20-1 - TGCAGTGCTAAAAATCGCGATGAGCAGTTCTTC CSAKNRDEQFF
TRBJ2-7 TRBV28 TRBD2 TGTGCCAGCAGCAGCGGGACTCGTTACGAGCAGTACTTC CASSSGTRYEQYF
TRBJ2-7 TRBV28 - TGTGCCAGCAGTCTGGCAGGGAAAGACGAGCAGTACTTC CASSLAGKDEQYF
TRBJ2-2 TRBV29-1 - TGCAGCGTTGACACTTACACCGGGGAGCTGTTTTTT CSVDTYTGELFF
TRBJ1-1 TRBV11-2 - TGTGCCAGCAGCTCCGAGAGGGACACTGAAGCTTTCTTT CASSSERDTEAFF
TRBJ2-1 TRBV27 TRBD2 TGTGCCAGCAGTTTATCGATGGGGTGGCGGGAGAGCTATGAGCAGTTCTTC CASSLSMGWRESYEQFF
TRBJ2-4 TRBV19 - TGTGCCAGTAGTCTATCGGACAGAGCCAAAAACATTCAGTACTTC CASSLSDRAKNIQYF